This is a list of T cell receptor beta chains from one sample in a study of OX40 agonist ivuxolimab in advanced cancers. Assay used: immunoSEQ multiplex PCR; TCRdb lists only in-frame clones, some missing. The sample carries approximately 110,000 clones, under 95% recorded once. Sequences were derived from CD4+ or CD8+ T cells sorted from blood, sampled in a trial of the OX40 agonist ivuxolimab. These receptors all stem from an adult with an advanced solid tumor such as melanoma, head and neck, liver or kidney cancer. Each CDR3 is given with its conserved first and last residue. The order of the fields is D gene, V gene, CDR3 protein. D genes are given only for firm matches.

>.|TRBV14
CASSQQTGSANYGYTF
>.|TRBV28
CATGVGIYEQYF
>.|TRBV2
CASRVDSEKLFF
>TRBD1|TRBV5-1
CASSPTGSGGNEQFF
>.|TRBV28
CASTGPGAVSGNTIYF
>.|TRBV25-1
CASSELLEGDPLRNEQYF
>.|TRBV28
CASRPELNQPQHF
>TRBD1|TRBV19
CASSPLIDRDGNTIYF
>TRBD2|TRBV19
CASSNRLAGGLNTDTQYF
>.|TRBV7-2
CASSPWTVSSGNTIYF
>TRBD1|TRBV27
CASMLRQGTEAFF
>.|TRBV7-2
CASSFGTQETQYF
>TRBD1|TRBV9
CASSVVGGEAEKLFF
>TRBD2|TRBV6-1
CASSSGSTSTYEQYF
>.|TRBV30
CAWALNSPLHF
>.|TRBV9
CASTAGSGETQYF
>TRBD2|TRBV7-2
CASSLGLAVNIQYF
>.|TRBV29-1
CSVALDYEQYF
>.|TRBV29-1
CSVEVPNTEAFF
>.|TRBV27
CASSLYGVGGITDTQYF
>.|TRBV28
CASSSSADTQYF
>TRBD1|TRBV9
CASSAGTGVYEQYF